The rows below give T cell receptor beta chains drawn from one sample of a study of response to subunit inactivated influenza vaccine. TCRdb used MiXCR to reprocess the RT-PCR reads, holding one entry per CDR3 protein. In the table there are approximately 530,000 distinct CDR3 sequences, less than 10% of which are singletons. Sequenced material: PBMCs from blood, taken approximately 25 months after vaccination. These receptors were collected from a man aged 50-75 years who received an inactivated influenza vaccine. The CDR3 runs from the conserved cysteine through the conserved F or W. A D gene is named only where the DNA matches it firmly. Clone size is given as once, few or many counts, or a class when the clone is expanded.

TRBD1	TRBV29-1	few	TRBJ1-2	CSVGDSLAGYTF	TGCAGCGTTGGGGACAGCCTTGCTGGCTACACCTTC
TRBD1	TRBV20-1	many	TRBJ2-7	CSARDVDRGHEQYF	TGCAGTGCTAGAGATGTGGACAGGGGCCACGAGCAGTACTTC
.	TRBV7-9	few	TRBJ2-7	CASSRNRVGGEQYF	TGTGCCAGCAGCAGAAACAGGGTCGGTGGTGAGCAGTACTTC
TRBD1	TRBV7-2	few	TRBJ1-1	CASKGQRNTEAFF	TGTGCCAGCAAGGGACAGCGGAACACTGAAGCTTTCTTT
.	TRBV6-2/TRBV6-3	few	TRBJ2-1	CASSLGWGESSYNEQFF	TGTGCCAGCAGTCTAGGATGGGGAGAGAGCTCCTACAATGAGCAGTTCTTC
TRBD2	TRBV12-3/TRBV12-4	many	TRBJ2-3	CASSPTGGDTQYF	TGTGCCAGCAGCCCTACGGGGGGGGATACGCAGTATTTT
.	TRBV20-1	few	TRBJ2-3	CSARDWATYTDTQYF	TGCAGTGCTAGAGATTGGGCGACCTACACAGATACGCAGTATTTT
.	TRBV4-3	many	TRBJ2-3	CASSQDLRTTSSTDTQYF	TGCGCCAGCAGCCAAGATCTTAGGACAACCTCTAGCACAGATACGCAGTATTTT
TRBD1	TRBV18	many	TRBJ2-5	CASSHRGQIQETQYF	TGTGCCAGCTCGCACCGGGGACAGATACAAGAGACCCAGTACTTC
.	TRBV20-1	many	TRBJ1-4	CSARRTAATNEKLFF	TGCAGTGCTAGAAGGACAGCAGCAACTAATGAAAAACTGTTTTTT
.	TRBV7-9	few	TRBJ2-3	CASSLDLGATDTQYF	TGTGCCAGCAGCTTAGATCTGGGGGCAACAGATACGCAGTATTTT
.	TRBV7-3	many	TRBJ2-7	CASSLYGSFSYEQYF	TGTGCCAGCAGCTTATACGGGAGCTTCTCCTACGAGCAGTACTTC
TRBD1	TRBV5-1	many	TRBJ1-1	CASSDRVETEAFF	TGCGCCAGTTCCGACAGGGTCGAGACTGAAGCTTTCTTT